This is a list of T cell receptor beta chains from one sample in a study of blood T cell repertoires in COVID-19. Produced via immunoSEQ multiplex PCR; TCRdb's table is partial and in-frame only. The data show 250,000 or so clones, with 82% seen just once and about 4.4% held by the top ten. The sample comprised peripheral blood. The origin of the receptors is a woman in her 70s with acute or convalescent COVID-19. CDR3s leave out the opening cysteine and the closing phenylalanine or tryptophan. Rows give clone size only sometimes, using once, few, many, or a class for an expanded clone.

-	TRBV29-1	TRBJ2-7	STGTGYGEQY
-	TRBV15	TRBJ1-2	ATSRDTGLSYGYT
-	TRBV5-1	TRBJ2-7	ASSLARGYEQY
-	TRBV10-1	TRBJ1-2	ASSSSNYGYT
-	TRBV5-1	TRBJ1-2	ASSLGPLGAGDGYT
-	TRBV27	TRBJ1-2	ASSFSYQAIYGYT
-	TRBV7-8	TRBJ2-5	ASSRRSGGIETQY
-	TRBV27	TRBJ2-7	ASAGTSGWEQY
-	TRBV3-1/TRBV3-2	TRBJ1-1	ASSPYPNTEAF
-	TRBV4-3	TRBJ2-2	ASSHLGTRGSGELF
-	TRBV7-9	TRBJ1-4	ASSLDTGPNEKLF
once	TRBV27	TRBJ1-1	ASSLLQRGYTEAF
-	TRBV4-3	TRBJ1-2	ASSRGDRGVYGYT
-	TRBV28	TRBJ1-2	ASTTESGRYGYT
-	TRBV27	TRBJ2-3	ASSLAGGFTDTQY
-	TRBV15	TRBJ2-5	ATSRDPTGGETQY
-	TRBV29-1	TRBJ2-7	SVEESSYEQY
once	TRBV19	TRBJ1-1	ASSIDPPGGHTEAF
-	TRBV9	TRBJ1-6	ASTGDSDNSPLH
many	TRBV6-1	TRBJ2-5	ASSESLAGAAVGETQY
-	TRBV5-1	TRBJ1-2	ASSYGQADSYT
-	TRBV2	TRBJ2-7	ASSVSQAYEQY
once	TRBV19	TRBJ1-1	ASRGFTGSNTEAF
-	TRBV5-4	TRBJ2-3	ASTRQGTDTQY
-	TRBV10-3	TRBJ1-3	AISEGDSGNTIY
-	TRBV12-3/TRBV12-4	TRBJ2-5	ASRGTGEETQY
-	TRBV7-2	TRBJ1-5	ASVTGPGQPQH
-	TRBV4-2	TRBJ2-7	ASSPGTGSYEQY
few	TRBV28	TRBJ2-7	ASSSPNGQGDYEQY
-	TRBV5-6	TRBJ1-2	ASSPLPGQGNYGYT
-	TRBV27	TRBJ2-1	ASSKQGVINEQF
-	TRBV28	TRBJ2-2	ASSLSWLAGGRRNTGELF
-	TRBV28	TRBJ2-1	ASSSPVGGNEQF
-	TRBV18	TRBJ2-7	ASSPTGGPNEQY
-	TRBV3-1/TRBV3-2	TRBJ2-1	ASSQDNGYNEQF
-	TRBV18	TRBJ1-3	ASSAGRHSGNTIY